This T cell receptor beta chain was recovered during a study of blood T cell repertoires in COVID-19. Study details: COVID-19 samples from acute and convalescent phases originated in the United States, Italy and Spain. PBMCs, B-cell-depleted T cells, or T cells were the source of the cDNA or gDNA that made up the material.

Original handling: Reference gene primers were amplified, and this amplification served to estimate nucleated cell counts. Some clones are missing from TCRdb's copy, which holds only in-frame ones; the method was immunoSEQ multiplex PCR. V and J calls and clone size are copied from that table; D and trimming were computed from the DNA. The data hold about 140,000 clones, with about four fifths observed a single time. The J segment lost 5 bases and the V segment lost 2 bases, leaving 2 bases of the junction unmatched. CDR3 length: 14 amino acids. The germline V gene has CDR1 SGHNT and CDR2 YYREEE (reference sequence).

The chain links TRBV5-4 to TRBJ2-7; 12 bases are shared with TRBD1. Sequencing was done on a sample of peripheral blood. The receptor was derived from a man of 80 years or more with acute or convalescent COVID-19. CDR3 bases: TGTGCCAGCAGCTTTAGGGACAGGGGGCACGAGCAGTACTTC. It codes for CASSFRDRGHEQYF.